The rows below give T cell receptor beta chains drawn from one sample of a study of Graves' ophthalmopathy and Graves' hyperthyroidism. Each CDR3 protein gets one entry after TCRdb re-called the multiplex PCR reads with MiXCR. The data hold under 400,000 distinct CDR3 sequences, with under 20% observed a single time. Sequenced sample: peripheral blood. Every receptor here comes from an adult man with Graves' ophthalmopathy. CDR3s include the opening cysteine and the closing phenylalanine or tryptophan. A D gene is named only where the DNA matches it firmly. Only some rows state a clone size, as once, few, many or a class for expanded clones.

J,D,V,size,CDR3,DNA
TRBJ1-2,TRBD1,TRBV28,.,CASASDRGRSGNYGYTF,TGTGCCAGCGCCTCGGACAGGGGGCGTTCGGGTAACTATGGCTACACCTTC
TRBJ1-6,TRBD1,TRBV30,many,CAWSVTGVFSPLHF,TGTGCCTGGAGTGTGACAGGGGTTTTTTCACCCCTCCACTTT
TRBJ2-7,.,TRBV2,.,CASKRRGRFDEQSF,TGTGCCAGCAAACGACGGGGGCGGTTCGACGAGCAGTCCTTC
TRBJ1-1,.,TRBV27,many,CASGLVVNTEAFF,TGTGCCAGCGGCTTGGTGGTGAACACTGAAGCTTTCTTT
TRBJ2-2,TRBD1,TRBV12-3/TRBV12-4,many,CASSLGQGSAGELFF,TGTGCCAGCAGTTTGGGACAGGGAAGCGCCGGGGAGCTGTTTTTT
TRBJ2-2,.,TRBV2,.,CASSLKGRDTGELFF,TGTGCCAGCAGCCTAAAGGGGCGGGACACCGGGGAGCTGTTTTTT
TRBJ1-1,.,TRBV12-3/TRBV12-4,many,CASSLAPGVEAFF,TGTGCCAGCAGTTTAGCTCCGGGAGTTGAAGCTTTCTTT
TRBJ1-5,TRBD1,TRBV28,.,CASSLQSTGVLSNQPQHF,TGTGCCAGCAGTTTACAGTCGACAGGGGTCCTTAGCAATCAGCCCCAGCATTTT
TRBJ2-7,.,TRBV24-1,many,CATSDSGTQSYEQYF,TGTGCCACCAGTGATTCCGGGACGCAATCCTACGAGCAGTACTTC
TRBJ2-2,TRBD1,TRBV20-1,many,CSARANPGQGASGELFF,TGCAGTGCTAGAGCCAATCCGGGACAGGGGGCTTCCGGGGAGCTGTTTTTT
TRBJ2-2,.,TRBV7-8,few,CASSLVVVEFTGELSF,TGTGCCAGCAGCTTAGTGGTAGTGGAGTTCACCGGGGAGCTGTCTTTT
TRBJ2-7,.,TRBV12-3/TRBV12-4,many,CASSFARAYEQYF,TGTGCCAGCAGTTTTGCCAGGGCCTACGAGCAGTACTTC
TRBJ1-1,.,TRBV12-3/TRBV12-4,many,CASSQHGGIAEAFF,TGTGCCAGCAGTCAACACGGGGGTATCGCTGAAGCTTTCTTT
TRBJ2-1,.,TRBV7-2,few,CASSLAHSGLYEQFF,TGTGCCAGCAGCTTAGCTCATAGCGGACTATACGAGCAGTTCTTC
TRBJ2-7,.,TRBV20-1,many,CSAKQVFSYEQYF,TGCAGTGCTAAACAGGTTTTCTCCTACGAGCAGTACTTC
TRBJ2-7,.,TRBV5-1,many,CASSEDSMPYEQYF,TGCGCCAGCAGCGAAGACTCGATGCCCTACGAGCAGTACTTC
TRBJ1-2,TRBD1,TRBV30,many,CAWKGSGGFNGYGYTF,TGTGCCTGGAAGGGGTCAGGGGGTTTTAACGGCTATGGCTACACCTTC
TRBJ1-2,.,TRBV29-1,many,CSVEHGGSGGYTF,TGCAGCGTTGAACATGGAGGCTCGGGGGGCTACACCTTC
TRBJ1-3,.,TRBV9,many,CASSVVAASGNTIYF,TGTGCCAGCAGCGTAGTGGCAGCCTCTGGAAACACCATATATTTT
TRBJ1-2,.,TRBV27,.,CASSYHGTSGGSYGYTF,TGTGCCAGCAGTTATCACGGGACTAGCGGGGGGTCGTATGGCTACACCTTC
TRBJ2-4,.,TRBV15,many,CATSRDTDGGIQYF,TGTGCCACCAGCAGAGATACGGACGGGGGCATTCAGTACTTC
TRBJ2-7,TRBD1,TRBV6-1,.,CASSRKPGTGLHEQYF,TGTGCCAGCAGTCGTAAACCCGGGACAGGGCTCCACGAGCAGTACTTC
TRBJ2-7,.,TRBV12-3/TRBV12-4,.,CASMGILKSHEQYF,TGTGCCAGCATGGGAATCCTTAAAAGCCACGAGCAGTACTTC
TRBJ1-2,.,TRBV27,many,CASSLYPGDGYTF,TGTGCCAGCAGTTTATATCCGGGGGATGGCTACACCTTC
TRBJ2-5,.,TRBV5-1,many,CASSFGGEKETQYF,TGCGCCAGCAGCTTTGGCGGTGAGAAAGAGACCCAGTACTTC
TRBJ2-5,TRBD2,TRBV5-1,few,CASSSNSGQETQYF,TGCGCCAGCAGCTCTAATAGCGGGCAAGAGACCCAGTACTTC
TRBJ1-2,.,TRBV6-5,many,CASRRVGGRLRYGYTF,TGTGCCAGCAGGAGGGTAGGAGGCAGGCTGAGATATGGCTACACCTTC